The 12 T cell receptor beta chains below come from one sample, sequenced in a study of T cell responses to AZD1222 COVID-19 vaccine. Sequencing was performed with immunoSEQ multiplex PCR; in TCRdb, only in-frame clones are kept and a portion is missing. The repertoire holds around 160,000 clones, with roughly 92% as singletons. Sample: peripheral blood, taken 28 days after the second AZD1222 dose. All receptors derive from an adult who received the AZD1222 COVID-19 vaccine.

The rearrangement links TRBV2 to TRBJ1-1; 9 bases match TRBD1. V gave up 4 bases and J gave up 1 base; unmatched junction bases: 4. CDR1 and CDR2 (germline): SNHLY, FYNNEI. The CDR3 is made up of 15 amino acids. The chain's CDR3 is CASSAGQGPNTEAFF. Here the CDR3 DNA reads TGTGCCAGCAGTGCAGGACAGGGGCCGAACACTGAAGCTTTCTTT.

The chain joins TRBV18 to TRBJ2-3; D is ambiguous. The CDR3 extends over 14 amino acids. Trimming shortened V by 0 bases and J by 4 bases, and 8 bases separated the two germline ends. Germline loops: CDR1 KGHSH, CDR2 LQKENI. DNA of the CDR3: TGTGCCAGCTCACCACCGGCCCCCCCAGATACGCAGTATTTT. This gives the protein CASSPPAPPDTQYF.

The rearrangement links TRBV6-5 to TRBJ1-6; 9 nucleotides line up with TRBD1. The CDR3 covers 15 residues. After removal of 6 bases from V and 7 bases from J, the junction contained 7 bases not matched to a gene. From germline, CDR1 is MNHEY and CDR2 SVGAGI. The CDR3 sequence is CASSYIDRGNSPLHF. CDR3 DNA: TGTGCCAGCAGCTACATTGACAGGGGGAATTCACCCCTCCACTTT.

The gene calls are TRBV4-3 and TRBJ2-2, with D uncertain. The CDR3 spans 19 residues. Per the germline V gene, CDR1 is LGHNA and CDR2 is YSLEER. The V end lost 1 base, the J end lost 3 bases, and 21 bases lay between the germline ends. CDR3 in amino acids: CASSQVPARSLRYTGELFF. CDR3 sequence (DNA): TGCGCCAGCAGCCAAGTCCCGGCTAGAAGTTTGAGGTACACCGGGGAGCTGTTTTTT.

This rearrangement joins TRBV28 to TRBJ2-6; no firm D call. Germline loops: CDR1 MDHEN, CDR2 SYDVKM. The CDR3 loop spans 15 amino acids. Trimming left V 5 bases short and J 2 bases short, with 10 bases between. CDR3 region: CASSLETPGANVLTF. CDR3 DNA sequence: TGTGCCAGCAGTCTCGAGACCCCTGGGGCCAACGTCCTGACTTTC.

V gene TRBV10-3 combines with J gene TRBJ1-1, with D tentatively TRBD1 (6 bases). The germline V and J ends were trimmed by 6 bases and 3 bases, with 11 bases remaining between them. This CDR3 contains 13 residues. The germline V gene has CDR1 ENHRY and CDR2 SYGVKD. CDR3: CAISEGVDTEAFF. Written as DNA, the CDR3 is TGTGCCATCAGCGAGGGGGTTGACACTGAAGCTTTCTTT.

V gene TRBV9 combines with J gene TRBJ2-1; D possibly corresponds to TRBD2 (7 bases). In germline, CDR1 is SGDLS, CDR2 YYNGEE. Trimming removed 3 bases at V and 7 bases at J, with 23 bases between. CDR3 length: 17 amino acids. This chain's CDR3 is CASSAASGQVGGNEQFF. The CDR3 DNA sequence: TGTGCCAGCAGCGCCGCTAGCGGCCAAGTAGGGGGGAATGAGCAGTTCTTC.

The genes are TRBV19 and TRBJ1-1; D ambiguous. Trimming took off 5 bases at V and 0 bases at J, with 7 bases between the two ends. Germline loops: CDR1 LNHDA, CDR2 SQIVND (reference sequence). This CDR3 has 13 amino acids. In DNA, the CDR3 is TGTGCCAGTAGTCCTTCCTTGAACACTGAAGCTTTCTTT. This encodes CASSPSLNTEAFF.

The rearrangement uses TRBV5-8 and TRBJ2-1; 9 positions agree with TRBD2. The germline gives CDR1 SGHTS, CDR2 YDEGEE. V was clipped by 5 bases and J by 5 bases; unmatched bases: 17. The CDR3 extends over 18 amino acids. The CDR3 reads CASRGREGHFRVDNEQFF. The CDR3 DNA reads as TGTGCCAGCAGAGGGCGGGAGGGCCATTTTAGGGTGGACAATGAGCAGTTCTTC.

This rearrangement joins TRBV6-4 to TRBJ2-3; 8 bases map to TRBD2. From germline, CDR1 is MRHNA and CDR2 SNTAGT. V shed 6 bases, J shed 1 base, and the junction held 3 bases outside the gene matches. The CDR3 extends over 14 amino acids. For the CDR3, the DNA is TGTGCCAGCAGCCTCGGGGGGGGCACAGATACGCAGTATTTT. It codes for CASSLGGGTDTQYF.

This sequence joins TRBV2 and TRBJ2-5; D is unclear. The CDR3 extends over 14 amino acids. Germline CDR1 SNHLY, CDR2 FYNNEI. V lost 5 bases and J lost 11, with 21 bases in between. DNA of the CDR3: TGTGCCAGCAGTCAAACCCGGGTTCCTCTTGAGCAGTACTTC. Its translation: CASSQTRVPLEQYF.

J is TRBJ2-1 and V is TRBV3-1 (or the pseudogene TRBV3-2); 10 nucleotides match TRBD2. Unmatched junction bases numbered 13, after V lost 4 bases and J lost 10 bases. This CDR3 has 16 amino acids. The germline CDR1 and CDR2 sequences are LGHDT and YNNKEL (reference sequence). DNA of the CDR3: TGTGCCAGCAGCCTTACTCCCGGGACTAGCGCGGGGGAGCAGTTCTTC. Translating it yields CASSLTPGTSAGEQFF.